The present TCR beta chain was sequenced within a study of shared clonotypes between healthy human individuals. This CDR3 region has 13 residues. Germline V gene data show CDR1 as MNHNS and CDR2 as SASEGT. The V and J ends lost 6 bases and 8 bases, in that order; junction bases with no gene match: 7. This table comes from immunoSEQ multiplex PCR, and its TCRdb copy is limited to in-frame clones, with some not included. The top ten hold 1% to 1.5% of the sample, which has about 1,500,000 clones, around 97% seen once. The rearrangement uses TRBV6-1 and TRBJ1-2; 9 bases agree with TRBD1. The sample was naive CD4+ T cells sorted from blood. Documented subset: CD45RA+ positively selected. The sequence was obtained from a man younger than 40 in good health. The CDR3 bases are TGTGCCAGCAGGGGAACAGGGGGCTGGGGCTACACCTTC. It yields the protein CASRGTGGWGYTF.